This T cell receptor (beta chain) is drawn from a study of cytomegalovirus exposure and HLA in healthy donors. General study results and limits: Later on, an analysis tied approximately 17,000 TCR beta sequences to HLA alleles at 0.05 false discovery rate. By a later analysis, the bulk of CMV-associated TCR beta chains appeared HLA-restricted. Donor immune exposure was known only as CMV serostatus. Sequences of the TCR beta chain were said to predict the HLA-A and HLA-B alleles of most subjects accurately.

As concerns this clone: What it binds is not known.

The PCR contained 60 Vbeta and 13 Jbeta primers. Clones were read by immunoSEQ multiplex PCR, and TCRdb kept only the in-frame ones, dropping some. This sample's table has around 150,000 clones. The TCR sequence derives from a woman in her fifties or sixties in good health and CMV-seronegative. Sequenced: PBMCs.

CDR3 DNA: TGTGCCAGCAGCCCACGGAGGGGGCGGGGCGGAATGAACACTGAAGCTTTCTTT. It translates to CASSPRRGRGGMNTEAFF. V and J are TRBV7-2 and TRBJ1-1; 7 positions match TRBD1. The CDR3 has 18 amino acids. CDR1 SGHTA and CDR2 FQGNSA come from the germline V gene. Trimming at V came to 5 bases and at J to 0 bases, leaving 15 bases not matched to a gene.